Below are 19 T cell receptor beta chains sequenced from a single sample in a study of blood T cell repertoires in COVID-19. TCRdb keeps only in-frame clones here, not all; method: immunoSEQ multiplex PCR. The table lists under 200,000 clones, around 80% of them singletons, with over 13% in the top ten. Material: peripheral blood. The receptors shown here come from a young man with active or convalescent COVID-19.

V usage is TRBV27 and J usage is TRBJ1-5; TRBD1 agrees at 12 bases. V lost 6 bases to trimming and J lost 7 bases; unmatched junction nucleotides: 4. Germline V gene lookup returns CDR1 MNHEY and CDR2 SMNVEV (reference sequence). This CDR3 has 14 amino acids. CDR3 amino acids: CASRGQGADQPQHF. Written as DNA, the CDR3 is TGTGCCAGCAGGGGACAGGGGGCGGACCAGCCCCAGCATTTT.

The rearrangement joins TRBV29-1 to TRBJ2-3, with 10 bases that match TRBD1. This CDR3 contains 18 residues. V lost 0 bases, J lost 4 bases, and 13 bases stayed unmatched. CDR1 and CDR2 from the germline V gene are SQVTM and ANQGSEA. CDR3 nucleotides: TGCAGCGTTGAAGATCGTGCTTTCGGGACAGGGGCGGCAGATACGCAGTATTTT. Its protein product is CSVEDRAFGTGAADTQYF.

V gene TRBV10-3 combines with J gene TRBJ2-1, with 8 bases that match TRBD2. The CDR3 has 16 amino acids. The trim removed 5 bases at V and 0 bases at J, leaving 6 bases unmatched. Germline assignment: CDR1 ENHRY and CDR2 SYGVKD. CDR3 loop: CAISTSLADSYNEQFF. The CDR3 coding sequence is TGTGCCATCAGTACGTCACTAGCGGACTCCTACAATGAGCAGTTCTTC.

The CDR3 nucleotides read TGTGCCAGTAGCCGAGATAGCGGGGGGGCGTTCTCCTACAATGAGCAGTTCTTC. It is translated as CASSRDSGGAFSYNEQFF. The genes are TRBV19 and TRBJ2-1; 11 bases fit TRBD2. After removal of 6 bases from V and 0 bases from J, the junction contained 10 bases not matched to a gene. This CDR3 is built from 18 residues. Looked up from germline, CDR1 is LNHDA and CDR2 is SQIVND (reference sequence).

V gene TRBV7-6 combines with J gene TRBJ1-4; tentative D call: TRBD1 (5 bases). The length of the CDR3 is 17 residues. The germline V gene has CDR1 SGHVS and CDR2 FNYEAQ. The ends were cut back, 4 bases at V and 5 bases at J, with 20 bases in the middle. CDR3 residues: CASSSPAGVYLNEKLFF. The CDR3 bases are TGTGCCAGCAGCTCCCCCGCGGGGGTGTATTTGAATGAAAAACTGTTTTTT.

This clone was observed a few times. The rearrangement links TRBV3-1 (or the pseudogene TRBV3-2) to TRBJ1-1; no clear D. V dropped 2 bases and J dropped 0 bases, with 16 bases sitting between them. CDR3 length: 17 amino acids. Germline V gene lookup returns CDR1 LGHDT and CDR2 YNNKEL (reference sequence). CDR3 sequence (DNA): TGTGCCAGCAGCCAATCGGTTTGGGCAGCCATGAACACTGAAGCTTTCTTT. It yields the protein CASSQSVWAAMNTEAFF.

V and J are TRBV6-5 and TRBJ2-3, with D perhaps matching TRBD2 (5 bases). This CDR3 has 14 residues. V dropped 8 bases and J dropped 0 bases, with 12 bases sitting between them. Germline V gene data show CDR1 as MNHEY and CDR2 as SVGAGI. CDR3 residues: CASRGPPSTDTQYF. For the CDR3, the DNA is TGTGCCAGCCGAGGGCCCCCTAGCACAGATACGCAGTATTTT.

The rearrangement links TRBV30 to TRBJ2-2; 7 bases line up with TRBD1. CDR3 size: 14 residues. Germline lookup yields CDR1 GTSNPN and CDR2 SVGIG (reference sequence). Trimming at V came to 5 bases and at J to 0 bases, leaving 3 bases not matched to a gene. The CDR3 region has the DNA TGTGCCTGGGCGACAGGGTCGAACACCGGGGAGCTGTTTTTT. Protein: CAWATGSNTGELFF.

The chain joins TRBV19 to TRBJ2-7; 9 nucleotides match TRBD1. CDR3 length: 15 amino acids. The germline V gene encodes CDR1 LNHDA and CDR2 SQIVND (reference sequence). V was clipped by 6 bases and J by 3 bases; unmatched bases: 9. The CDR3 DNA follows: TGTGCCAGTAGCACCGTCTCGGGACAGGGCTACGAGCAGTACTTC. It is translated as CASSTVSGQGYEQYF.

V gene TRBV11-3 combines with J gene TRBJ2-1; TRBD1 might be the D (6 bases). Germline assignment: CDR1 SGHNT and CDR2 YENEEA. Deletions cut 4 bases from V and 6 bases from J, with 19 bases between. This CDR3 has 16 residues. The CDR3 DNA follows: TGTGCCAGCAGCTCTTCCGTTACAGGGCCGATCAATGAGCAGTTCTTC. Its protein product is CASSSSVTGPINEQFF.

The chain employs TRBV30 and TRBJ2-1; TRBD1 agrees at 9 bases. V lost 7 bases and J lost 7; bases outside the gene matches: 8. Germline V gene lookup returns CDR1 GTSNPN and CDR2 SVGIG (reference sequence). The length of the CDR3 is 13 residues. The CDR3: CALGQGIDNEQFF. CDR3 nucleotide sequence: TGTGCCTTGGGACAGGGTATCGATAATGAGCAGTTCTTC.

This clone was counted a single time. The rearrangement joins TRBV19 to TRBJ2-7; 11 bases agree with TRBD2. Germline V gives CDR1 LNHDA, CDR2 SQIVND (reference sequence). The junction had 4 bases not matched to a gene; V was cut back by 3 bases and J by 3 bases. The CDR3 runs 15 residues. The CDR3 nucleotides read TGTGCCAGTAGTATTCGACTAGCGGGAAACTACGAGCAGTACTTC. It is translated as CASSIRLAGNYEQYF.

The J gene is TRBJ1-3, the V gene TRBV5-6, with 7 positions matching TRBD1. The CDR3 is 16 residues long. J lost 0 bases, V lost 4 bases, and 7 bases had no gene match. Germline V gene lookup returns CDR1 SGHDT and CDR2 YYEEEE. CDR3 nucleotides: TGTGCCAGCAGCGGGACGTGGGACAGCTCTGGAAACACCATATATTTT. Translating it yields CASSGTWDSSGNTIYF.

The genes are TRBV7-8 and TRBJ2-1, with TRBD2 identical over 7 bases. Germline CDR1 and CDR2: SGHVS and FQNEAQ. The CDR3 extends over 16 amino acids. The V segment lost 0 bases and the J segment 6 bases; nucleotides outside the gene matches: 8. CDR3 sequence reads: CASSLAPAGVPNEQFF. The CDR3 DNA reads TGTGCCAGCAGCTTAGCACCTGCGGGAGTCCCCAATGAGCAGTTCTTC.

V gene TRBV18 combines with J gene TRBJ1-2; 10 nucleotides match TRBD1. J lost 4 bases, V lost 2 bases, and 10 bases had no gene match. The CDR3 extends over 17 amino acids. Per germline, CDR1 KGHSH and CDR2 LQKENI. CDR3 sequence (DNA): TGTGCCAGCTCACCAAGAAGGTCAGACAGGGGGCTCTATGGCTACACCTTC. Its protein product is CASSPRRSDRGLYGYTF.

The genes are TRBV6-5 and TRBJ1-2; D gene uncertain. The CDR3 sequence is 16 residues long. The germline V gene has CDR1 MNHEY and CDR2 SVGAGI. V was trimmed by 1 base and J by 2 bases, leaving 14 bases between them. This chain's CDR3 is CASSYYPSDLNYGYTF. CDR3 bases: TGTGCCAGCAGTTACTACCCCTCGGACTTGAACTATGGCTACACCTTC.

This clone was seen a few times. This rearrangement joins TRBV10-3 to TRBJ1-2; maybe TRBD1 (6 bases). This CDR3 has 15 amino acids. V was cut by 10 bases and J by 4 bases, with 22 bases left in between. The germline gives CDR1 ENHRY, CDR2 SYGVKD. The CDR3 DNA follows: TGTGCCACCTCTGAGGGGGAAAGTCGTCTCTATGGCTACACCTTC. Translated, it gives CATSEGESRLYGYTF.

The chain carries TRBV3-1 (or the pseudogene TRBV3-2) and TRBJ2-5, with 7 bases identical to TRBD1. Germline trimming cut 2 bases from V and 4 bases from J; bases unmatched to any gene: 7. This CDR3 is 15 amino acids long. Per germline, CDR1 LGHDT and CDR2 YNNKEL (reference sequence). CDR3 protein: CASSQFLRTGETQYF. DNA for the CDR3: TGTGCCAGCAGCCAATTTCTCAGGACAGGAGAGACCCAGTACTTC.

The V call is TRBV6-4, the J call TRBJ2-1; D is possibly TRBD2 (6 bases). V lost 4 bases and J 7 bases, leaving 11 bases between the germline ends. This CDR3 contains 13 residues. Germline V gene sequence: CDR1 MRHNA, CDR2 SNTAGT. CDR3 region: CASSAIGGNEQFF. In DNA, the CDR3 is TGTGCCAGCAGTGCCATCGGAGGGAATGAGCAGTTCTTC.